These T cell receptor beta chains were read from a single sample in a study of T cell repertoires in cytomegalovirus infection. From the reads, TCRdb called clonotypes with MiXCR, one entry per CDR3 protein. The sample includes 210,000 or so distinct CDR3 sequences, 6% to 8% of them seen just once. The sample comprised PBMCs. The receptor set was obtained from a human donor in good health (CMV status not recorded). Some clones in this sample may be carry-over from other donors' samples. The CDR3 runs from the conserved cysteine through the conserved F or W. The D gene is left open where the match is weak. The size entry is marked missing in some rows and otherwise reads once, few, many or a size class.

abundance: -
v_gene: TRBV14
j_gene: TRBJ2-7
d_gene: TRBD1
CDR3aa: CASSTRQGAREQYF
CDR3nt: TGTGCCAGCAGCACCCGACAGGGGGCTAGAGAGCAGTACTTC

abundance: many
v_gene: TRBV7-3
j_gene: TRBJ1-1
d_gene: TRBD1
CDR3aa: CASSLEGDSTEAFF
CDR3nt: TGTGCCAGCAGCTTAGAGGGGGACAGCACTGAAGCTTTCTTT

abundance: many
v_gene: TRBV7-2
j_gene: TRBJ1-5
d_gene: -
CDR3aa: CASSLSPARVYEPQHF
CDR3nt: TGTGCCAGCAGCTTATCCCCCGCCAGGGTGTACGAGCCCCAGCATTTT

abundance: many
v_gene: TRBV29-1
j_gene: TRBJ1-5
d_gene: -
CDR3aa: CSVVGGGGQPQHF
CDR3nt: TGCAGCGTTGTAGGAGGGGGTGGGCAGCCCCAGCATTTT

abundance: many
v_gene: TRBV6-2/TRBV6-3
j_gene: TRBJ2-6
d_gene: -
CDR3aa: CASSTFPRSGANVLTF
CDR3nt: TGTGCCAGCAGCACCTTTCCCCGCTCTGGGGCCAACGTCCTGACTTTC

abundance: many
v_gene: TRBV7-6
j_gene: TRBJ2-4
d_gene: -
CDR3aa: CASSPTSILAKNIQYF
CDR3nt: TGTGCCAGCAGCCCCACCTCGATACTAGCCAAAAACATTCAGTACTTC

abundance: many
v_gene: TRBV20-1
j_gene: TRBJ1-1
d_gene: -
CDR3aa: CSARRADLNTEAFF
CDR3nt: TGCAGTGCTAGAAGGGCCGACTTGAACACTGAAGCTTTCTTT

abundance: -
v_gene: TRBV2
j_gene: TRBJ2-3
d_gene: -
CDR3aa: CASTRGGGITDTQYF
CDR3nt: TGTGCCAGCACGAGGGGTGGGGGGATCACAGATACGCAGTATTTT

abundance: many
v_gene: TRBV15
j_gene: TRBJ1-6
d_gene: -
CDR3aa: CATSREFSGTLHF
CDR3nt: TGTGCCACCAGCAGGGAATTCAGCGGTACCCTCCACTTT

abundance: many
v_gene: TRBV6-1
j_gene: TRBJ1-1
d_gene: -
CDR3aa: CASSEAGGDTEAFF
CDR3nt: TGTGCCAGCAGTGAAGCGGGAGGGGACACTGAAGCTTTCTTT

abundance: many
v_gene: TRBV11-2
j_gene: TRBJ2-7
d_gene: TRBD1
CDR3aa: CASSFPGQGYEQYF
CDR3nt: TGTGCCAGCAGCTTTCCGGGACAGGGCTACGAGCAGTACTTC

abundance: many
v_gene: TRBV2
j_gene: TRBJ2-7
d_gene: TRBD1
CDR3aa: CASSEDGTGGYEQYF
CDR3nt: TGTGCCAGCAGTGAAGACGGGACAGGGGGCTACGAGCAGTACTTC

abundance: many
v_gene: TRBV29-1
j_gene: TRBJ2-5
d_gene: -
CDR3aa: CSLSGGSQETQYF
CDR3nt: TGCAGCCTTTCTGGAGGGAGTCAAGAGACCCAGTACTTC

abundance: many
v_gene: TRBV7-2
j_gene: TRBJ2-5
d_gene: -
CDR3aa: CASSFSGADNEAQYF
CDR3nt: TGTGCCAGCAGCTTTAGTGGGGCGGACAACGAGGCCCAGTACTTC

abundance: few
v_gene: TRBV28
j_gene: TRBJ1-2
d_gene: TRBD1
CDR3aa: CASSSGGLDYGYTF
CDR3nt: TGTGCCAGCAGTTCAGGGGGCCTGGACTATGGCTACACCTTC

abundance: many
v_gene: TRBV14
j_gene: TRBJ2-2
d_gene: -
CDR3aa: CASSRYLATRAGELFF
CDR3nt: TGTGCCAGCAGCCGATACCTCGCGACACGAGCCGGGGAGCTGTTTTTT

abundance: few
v_gene: TRBV6-6
j_gene: TRBJ1-2
d_gene: -
CDR3aa: CASSTRTDSYGYTF
CDR3nt: TGTGCCAGCAGTACTAGGACAGACTCCTATGGCTACACCTTC

abundance: many
v_gene: TRBV19
j_gene: TRBJ1-5
d_gene: TRBD1
CDR3aa: CASSIGQGAWQPQHF
CDR3nt: TGTGCCAGTAGTATCGGACAGGGGGCATGGCAGCCCCAGCATTTT

abundance: many
v_gene: TRBV20-1
j_gene: TRBJ1-1
d_gene: -
CDR3aa: CSARGPDGGPNTEAFF
CDR3nt: TGCAGTGCTAGAGGCCCCGACGGTGGGCCGAACACTGAAGCTTTCTTT

abundance: -
v_gene: TRBV6-2/TRBV6-3
j_gene: TRBJ1-1
d_gene: -
CDR3aa: CASRPRTHLPEAFF
CDR3nt: TGTGCCAGCAGGCCTCGGACCCACCTCCCTGAAGCTTTCTTT

abundance: -
v_gene: TRBV20-1
j_gene: TRBJ2-5
d_gene: TRBD2
CDR3aa: CSAREAGGLQETQYF
CDR3nt: TGCAGTGCTAGAGAGGCGGGGGGGCTCCAAGAGACCCAGTACTTC

abundance: many
v_gene: TRBV14
j_gene: TRBJ1-1
d_gene: -
CDR3aa: CASSSRFEAFF
CDR3nt: TGTGCCAGCAGTTCACGGTTCGAAGCTTTCTTT

abundance: many
v_gene: TRBV28
j_gene: TRBJ2-5
d_gene: TRBD1
CDR3aa: CASSFAGTGGETQYF
CDR3nt: TGTGCCAGCAGTTTCGCCGGGACAGGGGGTGAGACCCAGTACTTC

abundance: many
v_gene: TRBV20-1
j_gene: TRBJ2-3
d_gene: TRBD2
CDR3aa: CSASPRRGGTDTQYF
CDR3nt: TGCAGTGCCAGCCCCAGGCGGGGGGGCACAGATACGCAGTATTTT

abundance: many
v_gene: TRBV6-5
j_gene: TRBJ2-7
d_gene: -
CDR3aa: CASSYRDGSYEQYF
CDR3nt: TGTGCCAGCAGTTACAGGGACGGCTCCTACGAGCAGTACTTC

abundance: few
v_gene: TRBV12-3/TRBV12-4
j_gene: TRBJ2-7
d_gene: -
CDR3aa: CASSLKSGSPYEQYF
CDR3nt: TGTGCCAGCAGTTTAAAATCAGGGAGCCCCTACGAGCAGTACTTC

abundance: many
v_gene: TRBV7-2
j_gene: TRBJ1-2
d_gene: -
CDR3aa: CASSLEEGSAYGYTF
CDR3nt: TGTGCCAGCAGCTTAGAGGAGGGCTCCGCCTATGGCTACACCTTC

abundance: many
v_gene: TRBV29-1
j_gene: TRBJ2-5
d_gene: -
CDR3aa: CSVGDGPQETQYF
CDR3nt: TGCAGCGTGGGGGACGGGCCCCAAGAGACCCAGTACTTC

abundance: many
v_gene: TRBV7-2
j_gene: TRBJ2-3
d_gene: -
CDR3aa: CASSSRDTQYF
CDR3nt: TGTGCCAGCAGCTCAAGGGATACGCAGTATTTT

abundance: many
v_gene: TRBV7-2
j_gene: TRBJ2-3
d_gene: TRBD2
CDR3aa: CASSSRLAGRVPDTQYF
CDR3nt: TGTGCCAGCAGTTCACGACTAGCGGGGAGGGTCCCAGATACGCAGTATTTT

abundance: many
v_gene: TRBV7-6
j_gene: TRBJ2-2
d_gene: -
CDR3aa: CASSLAISGLETGELFF
CDR3nt: TGTGCCAGCAGCTTAGCGATTTCAGGGTTGGAAACCGGGGAGCTGTTTTTT

abundance: -
v_gene: TRBV5-6
j_gene: TRBJ1-5
d_gene: -
CDR3aa: CASSLGRTLNQLQHF
CDR3nt: TGTGCCAGCAGCTTGGGACGGACCCTCAATCAGCTCCAGCATTTT

abundance: many
v_gene: TRBV5-6
j_gene: TRBJ2-2
d_gene: -
CDR3aa: CASSLEQGNTGELFF
CDR3nt: TGTGCCAGCAGCTTGGAGCAGGGAAACACCGGGGAGCTGTTTTTT

abundance: many
v_gene: TRBV12-3/TRBV12-4
j_gene: TRBJ1-6
d_gene: TRBD1
CDR3aa: CASRGQGRTPLHF
CDR3nt: TGTGCCAGCAGGGGACAGGGGAGGACACCCCTCCACTTT

abundance: many
v_gene: TRBV7-2
j_gene: TRBJ2-3
d_gene: -
CDR3aa: CASSNTDTQYF
CDR3nt: TGTGCCAGCAGCAACACAGATACGCAGTATTTT

abundance: many
v_gene: TRBV7-2
j_gene: TRBJ1-1
d_gene: TRBD1
CDR3aa: CASDRGQANTEAFF
CDR3nt: TGTGCCAGCGACAGGGGACAAGCGAACACTGAAGCTTTCTTT

abundance: many
v_gene: TRBV20-1
j_gene: TRBJ2-1
d_gene: -
CDR3aa: CSARDLLGAIHNEQFF
CDR3nt: TGCAGTGCTAGAGATCTTCTGGGGGCGATCCACAATGAGCAGTTCTTC

abundance: many
v_gene: TRBV18
j_gene: TRBJ2-5
d_gene: -
CDR3aa: CASSQYQETQYF
CDR3nt: TGTGCCAGTAGTCAGTACCAAGAGACCCAGTACTTC

abundance: many
v_gene: TRBV12-3/TRBV12-4
j_gene: TRBJ2-1
d_gene: -
CDR3aa: CASSSLGYTVYNEQFF
CDR3nt: TGTGCCAGCAGCTCCCTGGGGTATACTGTCTACAATGAGCAGTTCTTC

abundance: many
v_gene: TRBV28
j_gene: TRBJ2-3
d_gene: TRBD2
CDR3aa: CASSLRLADTDTQYF
CDR3nt: TGTGCCAGCAGCCTTCGACTAGCGGATACAGATACGCAGTATTTT

abundance: few
v_gene: TRBV6-2/TRBV6-3
j_gene: TRBJ2-4
d_gene: -
CDR3aa: CASRLVSKNIQYF
CDR3nt: TGTGCCAGTCGGCTCGTGTCCAAAAACATTCAGTACTTC

abundance: many
v_gene: TRBV4-2
j_gene: TRBJ1-4
d_gene: -
CDR3aa: CASGPRGEKLFF
CDR3nt: TGTGCCAGCGGACCGCGGGGTGAAAAACTGTTTTTT

abundance: many
v_gene: TRBV7-2
j_gene: TRBJ1-1
d_gene: TRBD1
CDR3aa: CASSSRLHRGKAFF
CDR3nt: TGTGCCAGCAGCTCCAGGCTACACAGGGGAAAAGCTTTCTTT

abundance: many
v_gene: TRBV7-2
j_gene: TRBJ1-4
d_gene: TRBD1
CDR3aa: CASSSQDRVDEKLFF
CDR3nt: TGTGCCAGCAGCTCCCAGGACAGGGTGGATGAAAAACTGTTTTTT

abundance: many
v_gene: TRBV5-1
j_gene: TRBJ2-4
d_gene: TRBD1
CDR3aa: CASSLGTGENIQYF
CDR3nt: TGCGCCAGCAGCCTCGGGACAGGGGAAAACATTCAGTACTTC

abundance: many
v_gene: TRBV19
j_gene: TRBJ2-3
d_gene: -
CDR3aa: CASSNPPGVETDTQYF
CDR3nt: TGTGCCAGTAGTAACCCCCCGGGGGTGGAAACAGATACGCAGTATTTT

abundance: many
v_gene: TRBV11-3
j_gene: TRBJ2-4
d_gene: -
CDR3aa: CASSLEAEARQYF
CDR3nt: TGTGCCAGCAGCTTAGAAGCGGAGGCCCGCCAGTACTTC

abundance: many
v_gene: TRBV7-2
j_gene: TRBJ1-2
d_gene: -
CDR3aa: CASSPTTRDRFNYGYTF
CDR3nt: TGTGCCAGCAGCCCCACCACACGAGATAGGTTCAACTATGGCTACACCTTC

abundance: many
v_gene: TRBV4-3
j_gene: TRBJ2-7
d_gene: -
CDR3aa: CASSQDTEQYF
CDR3nt: TGCGCCAGCAGCCAAGATACCGAGCAGTACTTC

abundance: few
v_gene: TRBV27
j_gene: TRBJ2-6
d_gene: -
CDR3aa: CASSQPDTSSGANVLTF
CDR3nt: TGTGCCAGCAGTCAACCGGACACCTCCTCTGGGGCCAACGTCCTGACTTTC

abundance: many
v_gene: TRBV7-2
j_gene: TRBJ1-2
d_gene: -
CDR3aa: CASSLSLEANYGYTF
CDR3nt: TGTGCCAGCAGCTTATCCCTAGAAGCTAACTATGGCTACACCTTC

abundance: few
v_gene: TRBV18
j_gene: TRBJ1-5
d_gene: -
CDR3aa: CASSPRGGGVDQPQHF
CDR3nt: TGTGCCAGCTCACCACGTGGGGGAGGGGTGGATCAGCCCCAGCATTTT

abundance: many
v_gene: TRBV4-1
j_gene: TRBJ1-4
d_gene: -
CDR3aa: CASSHPRGSTNEKLFF
CDR3nt: TGCGCCAGCAGCCACCCTAGGGGGTCAACTAATGAAAAACTGTTTTTT

abundance: -
v_gene: TRBV7-3
j_gene: TRBJ1-5
d_gene: TRBD1
CDR3aa: CASSETGGAFQPQHF
CDR3nt: TGTGCCAGCAGCGAAACAGGGGGCGCTTTTCAGCCCCAGCATTTT

abundance: many
v_gene: TRBV7-2
j_gene: TRBJ2-2
d_gene: -
CDR3aa: CASSSRKGAGELFF
CDR3nt: TGTGCCAGCAGCTCCAGGAAGGGTGCCGGGGAGCTGTTTTTT

abundance: many
v_gene: TRBV6-2/TRBV6-3
j_gene: TRBJ2-7
d_gene: -
CDR3aa: CASSYTGYEQYF
CDR3nt: TGTGCCAGCAGTTATACCGGTTACGAGCAGTACTTC

abundance: many
v_gene: TRBV14
j_gene: TRBJ2-1
d_gene: -
CDR3aa: CASSQRIWHSSYNEQFF
CDR3nt: TGTGCCAGCAGCCAACGGATTTGGCACAGCTCCTACAATGAGCAGTTCTTC

abundance: many
v_gene: TRBV30
j_gene: TRBJ2-3
d_gene: TRBD1
CDR3aa: CAWNRQGARDTQYF
CDR3nt: TGTGCCTGGAATCGACAGGGGGCCCGAGATACGCAGTATTTT